The source of this T cell receptor beta chain is a study of patients and donors after allogeneic stem cell transplantation. This clonotype was detected only a few times. One entry per CDR3 protein results from TCRdb running MiXCR on the RT-PCR reads. The sample yields approximately 160,000 distinct CDR3 sequences, approximately 24% seen once. Looked up from germline, CDR1 is SQVTM and CDR2 is ANQGSEA. The CDR3 has 13 residues. Trimming left V 6 bases short and J 2 bases short, with 13 bases between. The sequence came from a human donor who was either an allogeneic HSCT recipient or a stem cell or donor lymphocyte infusion donor (not recorded which). It is not recorded whose cells these are; they may come from a transplant donor. Sequenced sample: blood, either unsorted or a sorted T cell fraction (not recorded which). The chain employs TRBV29-1 and TRBJ2-5; the D is unclear. The CDR3 DNA reads TGCAGCGTAGAGACCGGGTTACAAGAGACCCAGTACTTC. Protein: CSVETGLQETQYF.